A selection of T cell receptor beta chains follows, all from one sample in a study of T cell responses to AZD1222 COVID-19 vaccine. The method was immunoSEQ multiplex PCR; TCRdb's version includes in-frame clones alone and lacks a portion of them. The table records about 140,000 clones, roughly nine tenths of them present only once. Specimen: peripheral blood, collected 28 days after the second dose of the MenACWY control vaccine. The receptors were sampled from an adult who received the MenACWY meningococcal vaccine as a control. Both conserved end residues are part of each CDR3. The D gene is left open where the match is weak. Part of the rows lack a size; the others show once, few, many or a class for expanded clones.

cdr3_nt	cdr3_aa	d_call	clone_size	v_call	j_call
TGTGCTAGTGGTTTGGCTAGCGGAACGAACACCGGGGAGCTGTTTTTT	CASGLASGTNTGELFF	TRBD2	NA	TRBV12-5	TRBJ2-2
TGCGCCAGCAGCTTGGTCGGGGGGTCGACCTACGAGCAGTACTTC	CASSLVGGSTYEQYF	TRBD2	NA	TRBV5-1	TRBJ2-7
TGTGCCAGCAGGCAGGGCTCTGGAAACACCATATATTTT	CASRQGSGNTIYF	NA	NA	TRBV25-1	TRBJ1-3
TGTGCCAGCACCTTTAGGCCCTTTAGCAATCAGCCCCAGCATTTT	CASTFRPFSNQPQHF	NA	once	TRBV28	TRBJ1-5
TGTGCCAGCAGCCAACAGGGAACCTACGAGCAGTACTTC	CASSQQGTYEQYF	NA	NA	TRBV3-1/TRBV3-2	TRBJ2-7
TGTGCCAGAAGCCTCCCAGACAGGGGGAGTGATGAAAAACTGTTTTTT	CARSLPDRGSDEKLFF	TRBD1	NA	TRBV5-3	TRBJ1-4
TGCAGTGCTAGTTCCGAAAATGAAAAACTGTTTTTT	CSASSENEKLFF	NA	NA	TRBV20-1	TRBJ1-4
TGTGCCAGTACCCCGAGACAGGGGTTGAACACTGAAGCTTTCTTT	CASTPRQGLNTEAFF	TRBD1	NA	TRBV19	TRBJ1-1
TGTGCCAGTAGCAGCCTTCCCGGGACAGGGACCGGGGAGCTGTTTTTT	CASSSLPGTGTGELFF	TRBD1	NA	TRBV19	TRBJ2-2
TGTGCCAGCAGTCCGACTAGCGGGAGATCAACAGATACGCAGTATTTT	CASSPTSGRSTDTQYF	TRBD2	NA	TRBV28	TRBJ2-3
TGTGCCAGCAGTGAGACAAGGGGGGGCGCTGAAGCTTTCTTT	CASSETRGGAEAFF	NA	NA	TRBV2	TRBJ1-1
TGCGCCAGCAGCTCGGGGGGCGGCGACACCGGGGAGCTGTTTTTT	CASSSGGGDTGELFF	NA	NA	TRBV5-1	TRBJ2-2
TGCGCCAGCAGCCAAGATCGCGTCGGAGGCAATCAGCCCCAGCATTTT	CASSQDRVGGNQPQHF	NA	NA	TRBV4-3	TRBJ1-5
TGTGCCAGCAAAACAGGGGCACAGGAAAACTACGAGCAGTACTTC	CASKTGAQENYEQYF	TRBD1	NA	TRBV6-5	TRBJ2-7
TGTGCCAGCAGTGACCGTGGACAGGGTCACGGCGGCTACACCTTC	CASSDRGQGHGGYTF	TRBD1	NA	TRBV6-4	TRBJ1-2
TGTGCCAGCAGTGAATACAGTACGAACACCGGGGAGCTGTTTTTT	CASSEYSTNTGELFF	NA	NA	TRBV6-1	TRBJ2-2
TGTGCCAGCAGACTTACAGGGTCCTATGGCTACACCTTC	CASRLTGSYGYTF	NA	NA	TRBV28	TRBJ1-2
TGTGCCAGCAGCCAATTTCAGGGGTTCTCGACTAATGAAAAACTGTTTTTT	CASSQFQGFSTNEKLFF	NA	NA	TRBV27	TRBJ1-4
TGTGCCAGCAGCCAAGCCCCTACAGTGGCGGGGGACACCGGGGAGCTGTTTTTT	CASSQAPTVAGDTGELFF	TRBD2	NA	TRBV3-1/TRBV3-2	TRBJ2-2
TGTGCCAGTAGTCGGACACAGGGAACTAATGAAAAACTGTTTTTT	CASSRTQGTNEKLFF	NA	NA	TRBV7-2	TRBJ1-4
TGTGCCAGCAGCCACTCGCCTCCGGACGGGTACGAGCAGTACTTC	CASSHSPPDGYEQYF	NA	NA	TRBV14	TRBJ2-7
TGTGCCAGCAGTCAACAGGTTTCTGGAAACACCATATATTTT	CASSQQVSGNTIYF	NA	few	TRBV7-6	TRBJ1-3
TGTGCCAGCAGCGCGGGGACAAGGAACACCGGGGAGCTGTTTTTT	CASSAGTRNTGELFF	NA	NA	TRBV11-2	TRBJ2-2
TGTGCCAGCACTCTAGGGGCGGGCGAGCAGTACTTC	CASTLGAGEQYF	NA	NA	TRBV28	TRBJ2-7
TGTGCCAGCAGCCCTATTGGTACTAGCGGGATGGAGCTGTTTTTT	CASSPIGTSGMELFF	TRBD2	NA	TRBV5-6	TRBJ2-2
TGTGCCACCGAGGGACAGGGAATGAACACTGAAGCTTTCTTT	CATEGQGMNTEAFF	TRBD1	NA	TRBV10-3	TRBJ1-1
TGTGCCAGCAGCCAGAGCGGGGCCGCAGATACGCAGTATTTT	CASSQSGAADTQYF	TRBD2	NA	TRBV3-1/TRBV3-2	TRBJ2-3
TGTGCCAGCAGTTCCCCAGGGACCTGGGGGGAGACCCAGTACTTC	CASSSPGTWGETQYF	NA	NA	TRBV6-2/TRBV6-3	TRBJ2-5
TGTGCCAGCGACACGCGCTCTGGAAACACCATATATTTT	CASDTRSGNTIYF	NA	NA	TRBV2	TRBJ1-3